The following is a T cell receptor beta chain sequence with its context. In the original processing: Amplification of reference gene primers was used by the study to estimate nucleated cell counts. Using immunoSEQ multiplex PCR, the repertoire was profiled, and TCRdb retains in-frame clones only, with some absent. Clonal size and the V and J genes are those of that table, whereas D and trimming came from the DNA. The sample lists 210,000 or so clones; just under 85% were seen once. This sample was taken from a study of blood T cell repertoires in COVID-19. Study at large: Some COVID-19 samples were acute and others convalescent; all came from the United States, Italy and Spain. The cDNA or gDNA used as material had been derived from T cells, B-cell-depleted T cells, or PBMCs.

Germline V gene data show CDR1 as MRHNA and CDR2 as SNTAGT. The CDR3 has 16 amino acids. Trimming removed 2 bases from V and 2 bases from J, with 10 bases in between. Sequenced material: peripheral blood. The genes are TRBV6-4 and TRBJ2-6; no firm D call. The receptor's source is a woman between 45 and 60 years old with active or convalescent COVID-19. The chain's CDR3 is CASSDTPRTGANVLTF. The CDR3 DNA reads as TGTGCCAGCAGTGACACCCCCAGGACTGGGGCCAACGTCCTGACTTTC.